One and the same sample provided the 6 T cell receptor beta chains below, sequenced in a study of T-cell reconstitution after alpha-beta-depleted transplantation in children. Unique molecular identifiers were incorporated into the prepared TCRbeta library. MiXCR, run by TCRdb on the PCR reads, gives a single entry per CDR3 protein. The sample has fewer than 550,000 distinct CDR3 sequences; about 11% are singletons. This specimen consisted of PBMCs from the stem cell graft donor, obtained from the stem cell graft. All receptors come from a human donor who donated a stem cell graft to a child with acute myeloid leukemia.

The chain employs TRBV29-1 and TRBJ2-1; 8 nucleotides match TRBD1. With 3 bases clipped from V and 8 bases from J, the junction kept 3 bases outside the gene matches. Germline lookup yields CDR1 SQVTM and CDR2 ANQGSEA. The CDR3 is made up of 12 amino acids. CDR3 region: CSVDGTGHEQFF. The CDR3 DNA follows: TGCAGCGTTGATGGGACAGGACATGAGCAGTTCTTC.

This chain joins TRBV20-1 and TRBJ2-7; D is unresolved. The CDR3 runs to 13 residues. The V and J ends lost 2 bases and 5 bases respectively, with 13 bases between them. The V gene's germline CDR1 is DFQATT and CDR2 SNEGSKA (reference sequence). CDR3 loop: CSARNPSRNEQYF. CDR3 DNA: TGCAGTGCTAGAAACCCCTCCAGGAACGAGCAGTACTTC.

V and J are TRBV10-3 and TRBJ2-3, with D tentatively TRBD2 (6 bases). The germline V gene has CDR1 ENHRY and CDR2 SYGVKD. CDR3 size: 13 residues. Trimming removed 3 bases at V and 6 bases at J, with 10 bases between. CDR3 DNA sequence: TGTGCCATCAGTGATTTGAGCGGGGATACGCAGTATTTT. Translated, it gives CAISDLSGDTQYF.

This clonotype was counted only a few times. The chain is built from TRBV12-3 or TRBV12-4 and TRBJ2-3; 7 positions agree with TRBD2. The CDR3 loop spans 15 amino acids. V lost 1 base to trimming and J lost 2 bases; unmatched junction nucleotides: 3. The chain's CDR3 is CASSLDGGNTDTQYF. CDR3 bases: TGTGCCAGCAGTTTAGACGGGGGGAACACAGATACGCAGTATTTT.

This clonotype was picked up a small number of times. The chain is built from TRBV7-2 and TRBJ2-3, with 10 bases identical to TRBD2. The CDR3 is made up of 16 amino acids. V lost 5 bases to trimming and J lost 6 bases; unmatched junction nucleotides: 11. Germline-derived CDR1 and CDR2 are SGHTA and FQGNSA. The CDR3 DNA follows: TGTGCCAGCAGCCCGGGGACTAGCGAGTTCGGGGATACGCAGTATTTT. Translating gives CASSPGTSEFGDTQYF.

This clonotype was detected a few times. The chain uses TRBV12-3 or TRBV12-4 and TRBJ1-5; 10 positions match TRBD1. The CDR3 is 15 residues long. The trim removed 6 bases at V and 3 bases at J, leaving 5 bases unmatched. The CDR3 region has the DNA TGTGCCAGCAGGGGGGACAGGGGCGTCAATCAGCCCCAGCATTTT. Translated, it gives CASRGDRGVNQPQHF.